This T cell receptor (beta chain) was identified during a study of shared clonotypes between healthy human individuals (dated by TCRdb to about 2020). Background on the whole study: Three men and a couple of women, aged 18 to 49 years, made up the cohort. The study deeply sequenced blood TCR repertoires of about 5 healthy adults to estimate repertoire size and the extent of clonotype sharing between individuals. Different laboratories and diverse techniques were used to prepare libraries and sequence TCR repertoires, to increase sequencing depth and limit assay-specific biases. Each donor's leukapheresis produced roughly between roughly 0.85 and 9.5 billion PBMCs.

The CDR3 goes from the cysteine to the phenylalanine over 17 residues. Only the CDR3 region is kept as DNA, spanning 51 bases read in frame from base 1. V has 0 bases trimmed and J has 10 bases trimmed; junction bases matching no gene number 12. The germline V gene sets CDR1 to SGHDN and CDR2 to FVKESK. On this clone itself: Its recognized antigen is unknown. Base qualities are not recorded, but no much larger clone differs from it by a single base.

Donors were healthy HIV-negative adults with no recently reported acute infections or vaccinations. Only Caucasian adults living in Nashville, Tennessee, USA were represented among the donors. For unsorted samples, 100 million or so PBMCs were counted, and genomic DNA was extracted using the QIAamp DNA Blood Mini kit. After blood collection by leukapheresis, PBMCs were isolated using Ficoll-Histopaque density gradient centrifugation and then cryopreserved in the vapor phase of liquid nitrogen. Results the study describes overall, beyond this receptor: The small number of donors limited the genetic and exposure-history diversity represented. Pairwise subsampling indicated that sequencing depth was expected to affect the degree of clonotype sharing among donors. Sampling was limited to blood, and TCR repertoires in tissue likely differ from TCR repertoires in blood.

Using the deep immunoSEQ assay, multiplex PCR amplified TCR CDR3 regions from genomic DNA. Extracted genomic DNA from each cell subset was distributed evenly across all wells of several immunoSEQ 96-well plates, and each plate was treated as a replicate. For unsorted PBMC, roughly 0.3 ug genomic DNA, equal to tens of thousands of T cell genomes, was loaded into each replicate PCR. Genomic DNA from unsorted PBMC was sequenced over ten immunoSEQ deep assay plates. Purified libraries were quantified with a Qubit 3.0 fluorometer, sized on a Bioanalyzer 2100, and re-quantified with the KAPA Library Quantification kit. Each immunoSEQ 96-well plate was sequenced on its own single-read 150-cycle Illumina NextSeq 550 flow cell. The original pipeline was this. The immunoSEQ output contained only junctional sequences without quality scores, so filtering could not match that applied to full-length reads. To assign V/J genes and CDR3, sequences were annotated against IMGT germline references using PyIR, a Python wrapper for IgBLAST v1.9. Reads with weak V/J assignments (E-value above 1e-6), missing CDR3, stop codons, out-of-frame junctions, or ambiguous translated residues were removed. V3J clonotypes were defined as sequences sharing an identical inferred V gene, J gene, and CDR3 amino acid sequence. Percentage overlap between repertoires was computed as shared unique clonotypes divided by the size of the smaller repertoire. Richness of each repertoire was evaluated using RTK rarefaction, the Chao1 estimator, and Recon v2.1 estimates of unobserved clonotypes. Entries here come from immuneACCESS through TCRdb and include only in-frame sequences with V and J called. Some clones fail to appear in such tables; in the studies checked, an unresolved V gene covers under half of the shortfall, and the cause of the remainder is unknown. V and J calls and clone size are given by that table; D and trimming were obtained from the DNA. This sample holds approximately 500,000 clones; 70% to 80% were observed only once. 12% of the sample is taken by the ten largest.

This receptor was identified in a woman in her thirties or forties in good health. Some clones in this sample may be carry-over from other donors' samples. The sequenced sample was PBMCs. Recombination connected TRBV14 to TRBJ2-1; 10 junctional bases match TRBD2. The DNA sequence follows: TGTGCCAGCAGCCAAGAAAGACCGGGACTAGCGTCGGGGGAGCAGTTCTTC. This sequence encodes CASSQERPGLASGEQFF.